This is a list of T cell receptor beta chains from one sample in a study of beta chain features in type 1 diabetes. Generated by immunoSEQ multiplex PCR, the TCRdb table keeps only in-frame clones and is missing some. The repertoire includes about 110,000 clones, 30% to 40% of them detected once, and about 0.063% sits in the top ten. The material sequenced was stem cell memory CD4+ T cells from blood. The receptors shown here come from a young woman in good health. CDR3s include the opening cysteine and the closing phenylalanine or tryptophan. Fields, in order: clone size, J gene, V gene, D gene, CDR3 protein, CDR3 DNA. A D gene is named only where the DNA matches it firmly. Only some rows state a clone size, as once, few, many or a class for expanded clones.

>.|TRBJ2-1|TRBV5-1|TRBD2
CASSVGLAGGYNEQFF
TGCGCCAGCAGCGTGGGACTAGCGGGAGGCTACAATGAGCAGTTCTTC
>few|TRBJ2-3|TRBV11-2|TRBD2
CASSGRLAGGLVDVYF
TGTGCCAGCAGCGGCCGACTAGCGGGAGGTCTCGTAGATGTGTATTTT
>.|TRBJ1-4|TRBV30|.
CASAQGKGATNEKLFF
TGTGCCTCCGCCCAGGGAAAGGGGGCAACTAATGAAAAACTGTTTTTT
>.|TRBJ2-7|TRBV28|.
CASEKGGSSYEQYF
TGTGCCAGCGAAAAAGGGGGAAGCTCCTACGAGCAGTACTTC
>few|TRBJ1-2|TRBV30|.
CAWGVPAGDPSNYGYTF
TGTGCCTGGGGGGTCCCGGCAGGGGATCCCTCTAACTATGGCTACACCTTC
>.|TRBJ2-3|TRBV2|.
CASAPAGRTDTQYF
TGTGCCAGCGCCCCTGCTGGGAGGACAGATACGCAGTATTTT
>.|TRBJ1-1|TRBV4-3|.
CASSQDNPGLTEAFF
TGCGCCAGCAGCCAAGATAATCCAGGGTTAACTGAAGCTTTCTTT
>.|TRBJ1-1|TRBV2|.
CAQRGRPVMNTEAFF
TGTGCCCAAAGAGGGAGGCCAGTGATGAACACTGAAGCTTTCTTT
>.|TRBJ2-7|TRBV5-1|.
CASSLGSLYEQYF
TGCGCCAGCAGCTTGGGAAGTCTATACGAGCAGTACTTC
>few|TRBJ2-4|TRBV21-1|.
CASNTRLGEAKNIQYF
TGTGCCAGCAACACGAGACTGGGTGAGGCCAAAAACATTCAGTACTTC
>.|TRBJ1-2|TRBV4-1|.
CASSQQGWSGYTF
TGCGCCAGCAGCCAACAGGGGTGGAGTGGCTACACCTTC
>.|TRBJ2-7|TRBV7-2|.
CASSKSYEQYF
TGTGCCAGCAGCAAGAGCTACGAGCAGTACTTC
>.|TRBJ2-7|TRBV28|TRBD1
CASSNRGVYF
TGTGCCAGCAGCAACAGGGGGGTGTACTTC
>.|TRBJ1-5|TRBV6-1|TRBD1
CASSRGQGAWQPQHF
TGTGCCAGCAGTAGGGGACAGGGGGCATGGCAGCCCCAGCATTTT
>.|TRBJ1-2|TRBV5-4|.
CASSPQGLGYTF
TGTGCCAGCAGCCCTCAGGGACTTGGCTACACCTTC
>.|TRBJ2-1|TRBV28|TRBD2
CASSRTSGGSLYREQFF
TGTGCCAGCAGCCGAACTAGCGGGGGTAGCCTCTATCGTGAGCAGTTCTTC
>.|TRBJ2-7|TRBV28|.
CASSSPSQIQYF
TGTGCCAGCAGTTCCCCCTCCCAGATCCAGTACTTC
>.|TRBJ2-2|TRBV7-2|.
CASRRDIYTGELFF
TGTGCCAGCAGACGCGACATCTACACCGGGGAGCTGTTTTTT
>.|TRBJ1-2|TRBV6-6|TRBD1
CASTWTGANYGYTF
TGTGCCAGCACCTGGACAGGAGCTAACTATGGCTACACCTTC
>.|TRBJ1-2|TRBV7-9|TRBD1
CASSSSPGGDRNNYGYTF
TGTGCCAGCAGCTCCAGCCCAGGCGGGGACAGGAACAACTATGGCTACACCTTC
>.|TRBJ2-1|TRBV9|.
CASSVAYRAGWDEQFF
TGTGCCAGCAGCGTAGCTTATAGGGCAGGGTGGGATGAGCAGTTCTTC
>.|TRBJ2-3|TRBV7-2|TRBD2
CASTWTSGGADTQYF
TGTGCCAGCACCTGGACTAGCGGGGGGGCAGATACGCAGTATTTT
>few|TRBJ2-1|TRBV9|TRBD2
CASSKTSGSIDEQFF
TGTGCCAGCAGCAAGACTAGCGGGAGTATCGATGAGCAGTTCTTC
>few|TRBJ2-1|TRBV4-3|TRBD2
CASSQMNPGLAVNEQFF
TGCGCCAGCAGCCAAATGAATCCGGGACTAGCGGTTAATGAGCAGTTCTTC
>.|TRBJ2-3|TRBV5-1|TRBD1
CASSPYGTGRGYTDTQYF
TGCGCCAGCAGCCCATACGGGACAGGGCGTGGATACACAGATACGCAGTATTTT
>.|TRBJ2-1|TRBV7-2|TRBD2
CASSPGLAPYNEQFF
TGTGCCAGCAGCCCGGGACTAGCACCTTACAATGAGCAGTTCTTC
>.|TRBJ2-3|TRBV6-1|.
CASSAGRTFDGTQYF
TGTGCCAGCAGTGCGGGGAGGACTTTTGATGGTACGCAGTATTTT
>.|TRBJ2-7|TRBV6-5|.
CASSSQGSYEQYF
TGTGCCAGCAGTTCCCAGGGTAGTTACGAGCAGTACTTC
>.|TRBJ2-7|TRBV7-9|TRBD2
CASSSRLAGVGEQYF
TGTGCCAGCAGCTCTAGACTAGCGGGAGTGGGCGAGCAGTACTTC
>.|TRBJ1-2|TRBV28|.
CASSPGSAIGYTF
TGTGCCAGCAGCCCCGGTAGCGCGATTGGCTACACCTTC
>few|TRBJ1-5|TRBV28|.
CASRTTGGSNQPQHF
TGTGCCAGCAGAACAACAGGCGGTAGCAATCAGCCCCAGCATTTT
>.|TRBJ2-3|TRBV5-4|.
CASSLARAPTDTQYF
TGTGCCAGCAGCTTAGCCAGAGCGCCCACAGATACGCAGTATTTT